The 24 T cell receptor beta chains listed next were all sequenced from one sample in a study of OX40 agonist ivuxolimab in advanced cancers. Using immunoSEQ multiplex PCR, the repertoire was profiled, and TCRdb retains in-frame clones only, with some absent. This sample has 90,000 to 100,000 clones; 88% occur once, and the top ten carry around 0.8%. Sequenced material: CD4+ or CD8+ T cells sorted from blood, taken in a trial of the OX40 agonist ivuxolimab. The receptors derive from an adult with an advanced solid tumor such as melanoma, head and neck, liver or kidney cancer.

The chain employs TRBV7-2 and TRBJ2-3; 11 bases align to TRBD2. CDR1 and CDR2 (germline): SGHTA, FQGNSA. Unmatched junction bases numbered 11, after V lost 7 bases and J lost 5 bases. This CDR3 contains 16 residues. In DNA form, the CDR3 reads TGTGCCAGCACCCGTACTAGCGGGAGAGCGTTAGATACGCAGTATTTT. Translated: CASTRTSGRALDTQYF.

The chain uses TRBV30 and TRBJ1-1; D might be TRBD1 (6 bases). The germline V and J ends were trimmed by 2 bases and 4 bases, with 14 bases remaining between them. Germline CDR1 reads GTSNPN; CDR2 reads SVGIG (reference sequence). The CDR3 has 14 amino acids. In DNA, the CDR3 is TGTGCCTGGAGTACACCTCAGGGGAGCACTGAAGCTTTCTTT. Encoded protein: CAWSTPQGSTEAFF.

This chain joins TRBV4-2 and TRBJ1-3, with D tentatively TRBD1 (5 bases). Germline V gene data show CDR1 as LGHNA and CDR2 as YNFKEQ. CDR3 size: 16 residues. V shed 0 bases and J shed 4 bases, with 13 bases lying between them. The CDR3 DNA follows: TGTGCCAGCAGCCAAGATCGTACCAGGGCCGGAAACACCATATATTTT. Its translation: CASSQDRTRAGNTIYF.

This chain connects TRBV19 to TRBJ1-3; 9 bases agree with TRBD1. J gave up 5 bases and V 8 bases, and 10 bases lay outside the gene matches. The germline gives CDR1 LNHDA, CDR2 SQIVND (reference sequence). The CDR3 loop spans 15 amino acids. CDR3 nucleotides: TGTGCCAGTTCCAGACGACAGGGGGAGAGAAACACCATATATTTT. Its protein product is CASSRRQGERNTIYF.

The genes are TRBV14 and TRBJ1-2; TRBD1 matches at 8 bases. Germline-derived CDR1 and CDR2 are SGHDN and FVKESK. V was pared by 1 base and J by 5 bases, with 3 bases of the junction left unmatched. The CDR3 length is 14 residues. The CDR3 DNA follows: TGTGCCAGCAGCCAAGTTGACAGGGGTTATGGCTACACCTTC. Translation gives CASSQVDRGYGYTF.

This chain uses TRBV2 with TRBJ1-2, with D possibly being TRBD1 (6 bases). The CDR3 is 12 amino acids. Looked up from germline, CDR1 is SNHLY and CDR2 is FYNNEI. The V and J ends lost 6 bases and 8 bases respectively, with 13 bases between them. This chain's CDR3 is CASSSGHEGYTF. The CDR3 DNA reads as TGTGCCAGCAGCTCGGGACACGAGGGCTACACCTTC.

The V and J genes are TRBV28 and TRBJ1-6; TRBD1 aligns across 7 bases. The trim removed 2 bases at V and 9 bases at J, leaving 13 bases unmatched. CDR1 is MDHEN and CDR2 is SYDVKM in the germline V gene. The CDR3 runs to 17 residues. CDR3 bases: TGTGCCAGCAGTTTACCAGGGGGAGGTTCGGATCCTTCACCCCTCCACTTT. Its translation: CASSLPGGGSDPSPLHF.

V gene TRBV6-1 combines with J gene TRBJ1-1; unclear D gene. Trimming took off 2 bases at V and 1 base at J, with 5 bases between the two ends. The CDR3 is 13 residues long. Per germline, CDR1 MNHNS and CDR2 SASEGT. CDR3 protein: CASSESRNTEAFF. Here the CDR3 DNA reads TGTGCCAGCAGTGAAAGTAGGAACACTGAAGCTTTCTTT.

V is TRBV7-9 and J is TRBJ1-1; 9 nucleotides align to TRBD1. The germline V gene encodes CDR1 SEHNR and CDR2 FQNEAQ (reference sequence). Losses at the gene ends were 5 bases for V and 1 base for J; bases not matched to a gene: 8. The CDR3 is 16 amino acids. The CDR3 loop is CASSLGQGGWNTEAFF. The CDR3 bases are TGTGCCAGCAGCCTGGGACAGGGAGGGTGGAACACTGAAGCTTTCTTT.

This clone has more than one count but fewer than ten. J is TRBJ1-1 and V is TRBV14, with D unclear. The CDR3 runs 13 residues. The ends were cut back, 7 bases at V and 0 bases at J, with 9 bases in the middle. Germline-derived CDR1 and CDR2 are SGHDN and FVKESK. CDR3 sequence reads: CASTRTLNTEAFF. Here the CDR3 DNA reads TGTGCCAGCACCAGGACGTTGAACACTGAAGCTTTCTTT.

This clone was picked up one time. V is TRBV4-2 and J is TRBJ2-5; 10 bases line up with TRBD2. CDR3 length equals 15 residues. Looked up from germline, CDR1 is LGHNA and CDR2 is YNFKEQ. V was clipped by 4 bases and J by 2 bases; unmatched bases: 4. Here the CDR3 reads CASSPGTSDQETQYF. CDR3 DNA: TGTGCCAGCAGCCCTGGGACTAGCGATCAAGAGACCCAGTACTTC.

The J gene is TRBJ1-2, the V gene TRBV7-2; possibly TRBD1 for D (6 bases). V lost 4 bases and J lost 6, with 18 bases in between. Germline CDR1 is SGHTA and CDR2 is FQGNSA. This CDR3 comprises 15 residues. The CDR3 reads CASSSRGRGQNGYTF. The CDR3, as DNA: TGTGCCAGCAGCTCCAGAGGGCGGGGGCAGAATGGCTACACCTTC.

This chain uses TRBV7-2 with TRBJ2-3, with TRBD1 identical over 8 bases. With V trimmed by 4 bases and J by 0 bases, 0 bases remained unmatched. Germline V lookup: CDR1 SGHTA, CDR2 FQGNSA. The length of the CDR3 is 14 residues. This CDR3 is CASSWTGSTDTQYF. CDR3 sequence (DNA): TGTGCCAGCAGCTGGACAGGGAGCACAGATACGCAGTATTTT.

The gene calls are TRBV7-9 and TRBJ1-4; 9 nucleotides align to TRBD1. CDR3 length equals 14 residues. Germline V gives CDR1 SEHNR, CDR2 FQNEAQ (reference sequence). V gave up 7 bases and J gave up 5 bases; unmatched junction bases: 5. The CDR3, as DNA: TGTGCCAGCACCCTAGGGACAGGGAATGAAAAACTGTTTTTT. Translated, it gives CASTLGTGNEKLFF.

This clone was detected once. The chain employs TRBV6-6 and TRBJ1-1; the D is unclear. Trimming removed 6 bases from V and 3 bases from J, with 5 bases in between. The CDR3 runs to 11 residues. Germline values: CDR1 MNHNY, CDR2 SVGAGI (reference sequence). The chain's CDR3 is CASSLYTEAFF. DNA for the CDR3: TGTGCCAGCAGCTTATACACTGAAGCTTTCTTT.

V gene TRBV7-9 combines with J gene TRBJ1-5, with TRBD1 matching over 10 bases. The germline V gene has CDR1 SEHNR and CDR2 FQNEAQ (reference sequence). V gave up 4 bases and J gave up 7 bases; unmatched junction bases: 7. The CDR3 length is 15 residues. In DNA, the CDR3 is TGTGCCAGCAGCTACGGGACAGGGGTTAGACAGCCCCAGCATTTT. Translation gives CASSYGTGVRQPQHF.

The rearrangement joins TRBV6-5 to TRBJ2-7; no clear D gene. Germline V gene lookup returns CDR1 MNHEY and CDR2 SVGAGI. Trimming shortened V by 6 bases and J by 5 bases, and 11 bases separated the two germline ends. The length of the CDR3 is 12 residues. CDR3 amino acids: CASRLGSNEQYV. In DNA, the CDR3 is TGTGCCAGCAGGCTGGGGTCTAACGAGCAGTACGTC.

V and J are TRBV2 and TRBJ1-5; perhaps TRBD1 as D (5 bases). Trimming cost V 6 bases and J 4 bases, with 19 bases left between them. The CDR3 contains 16 residues. CDR1 and CDR2 from the germline V gene are SNHLY and FYNNEI. The CDR3 loop is CASRESSGSANQPQHF. As DNA, the CDR3 is TGTGCCAGCAGGGAGAGCTCAGGGTCTGCGAATCAGCCCCAGCATTTT. The complete variable domain, with remaining parts taken from reference TRBV2 and TRBJ1-5, reads EPEVTQTPSHQVTQMGQEVILRCVPISNHLYFYWYRQILGQKVEFLVSFYNNEISEKSEIFDDQFSVERPDGSNFTLKIRSTKLEDSAMYFCASRESSGSANQPQHFGDGTRLSIL.

V gene TRBV29-1 combines with J gene TRBJ1-5; D unclear. V was shortened by 4 bases and J by 4 bases, with 11 bases between the two germline ends. The V gene's germline CDR1 is SQVTM and CDR2 ANQGSEA. The CDR3 totals 13 residues. The CDR3 nucleotides are TGCAGCGTTGGGGCCAGTAGGAATCAGCCCCAGCATTTT. Protein sequence: CSVGASRNQPQHF.

The rearrangement uses TRBV20-1 and TRBJ2-7; D is possibly TRBD2 (6 bases). Per the germline V gene, CDR1 is DFQATT and CDR2 is SNEGSKA (reference sequence). The V and J ends lost 4 bases and 6 bases respectively, with 10 bases between them. The CDR3 consists of 11 residues. Here the CDR3 reads CSATGLSEQYF. The CDR3 region has the DNA TGCAGTGCTACGGGACTCTCCGAGCAGTACTTC.

The CDR3 loop reads CASSSGLAGPYEQYF. The CDR3 nucleotides read TGCGCCAGCAGCTCCGGTTTAGCGGGGCCGTACGAGCAGTACTTC. The J gene is TRBJ2-7, the V gene TRBV5-1; TRBD2 aligns across 8 bases. Germline-derived CDR1 and CDR2 are SGHRS and YFSETQ. V trimming: 3 bases; J trimming: 4 bases; junction bases outside the gene matches: 9. The CDR3 spans 15 residues.

The V and J genes are TRBV6-6 and TRBJ2-2; D remains unclear. Per the germline V gene, CDR1 is MNHNY and CDR2 is SVGAGI (reference sequence). V shed 4 bases and J shed 4 bases, with 10 bases lying between them. The CDR3 contains 14 residues. CDR3 sequence (DNA): TGTGCCAGCAGTTCCTCGACACTCACCGGGGAGCTGTTTTTT. Amino acids: CASSSSTLTGELFF.

This clone has a single count. The V call is TRBV5-1, the J call TRBJ2-1; D might be TRBD2 (6 bases). Trimming took off 0 bases at V and 3 bases at J, with 13 bases between the two ends. The CDR3 loop spans 16 amino acids. The germline V gene encodes CDR1 SGHRS and CDR2 YFSETQ. The chain's CDR3 is CASSLGPGASYNEQFF. The CDR3 DNA reads as TGCGCCAGCAGCTTGGGGCCGGGAGCTAGCTACAATGAGCAGTTCTTC.

The rearrangement uses TRBV6-6 and TRBJ2-7; D is perhaps TRBD2 (6 bases). The ends were cut back, 4 bases at V and 2 bases at J, with 18 bases in the middle. Germline CDR1 is MNHNY and CDR2 is SVGAGI (reference sequence). The CDR3 contains 16 residues. The CDR3 spells CASSSRGSGAAYEQYV. DNA for the CDR3: TGTGCCAGCAGTTCCCGGGGTAGCGGAGCGGCCTACGAGCAGTACGTC.